This is a list of T cell receptor beta chains from one sample in a study of OX40 agonist ivuxolimab in advanced cancers. Clones were read by immunoSEQ multiplex PCR, and TCRdb kept only the in-frame ones, dropping some. The data hold approximately 72,000 clones, with around 88% observed a single time. The source material was CD4+ or CD8+ T cells sorted from blood, sampled in a trial of the OX40 agonist ivuxolimab. The receptors come from an adult with an advanced solid tumor such as melanoma, head and neck, liver or kidney cancer. Each CDR3 is given without its conserved first and last residue. Fields, in order: V gene, J gene, CDR3 protein.

V gene: TRBV20-1; J gene: TRBJ2-7; CDR3 protein: SANLDSLQY
V gene: TRBV11-2; J gene: TRBJ2-6; CDR3 protein: ASSPVLGANVLT
V gene: TRBV6-5; J gene: TRBJ2-3; CDR3 protein: ASSSPSTDTQY
V gene: TRBV6-5; J gene: TRBJ1-3; CDR3 protein: ASSFSSGRSGNTIY
V gene: TRBV18; J gene: TRBJ1-3; CDR3 protein: ASSPNQGAHGNTIY
V gene: TRBV28; J gene: TRBJ2-3; CDR3 protein: ASSSARRGSTDTQY
V gene: TRBV7-2; J gene: TRBJ1-1; CDR3 protein: ASSSRQGWIEAF
V gene: TRBV21-1; J gene: TRBJ2-6; CDR3 protein: ASIWGGSGANVLT
V gene: TRBV9; J gene: TRBJ1-3; CDR3 protein: ASSVDQTGNTIY
V gene: TRBV4-2; J gene: TRBJ1-4; CDR3 protein: ASSQDSGPEKLF
V gene: TRBV7-2; J gene: TRBJ1-2; CDR3 protein: ASSPNIGQKIYGYT
V gene: TRBV11-2; J gene: TRBJ2-2; CDR3 protein: ASSEGGTTGELF
V gene: TRBV18; J gene: TRBJ2-7; CDR3 protein: ASSPPVTSGSYEQY
V gene: TRBV5-6; J gene: TRBJ2-3; CDR3 protein: ASSLWTTPDTQY
V gene: TRBV15; J gene: TRBJ2-7; CDR3 protein: ATSSGGQGQGEQY
V gene: TRBV5-5; J gene: TRBJ1-6; CDR3 protein: ASSPTGDPMSVSLH
V gene: TRBV19; J gene: TRBJ1-5; CDR3 protein: ASADQGDQPQH
V gene: TRBV7-2; J gene: TRBJ2-7; CDR3 protein: ASSLSLAGFYEQY
V gene: TRBV19; J gene: TRBJ1-6; CDR3 protein: ASSDWSYNSPLH
V gene: TRBV30; J gene: TRBJ2-1; CDR3 protein: AWSVLANEQF
V gene: TRBV9; J gene: TRBJ2-1; CDR3 protein: ASSRSGGAWYNEQF
V gene: TRBV28; J gene: TRBJ2-3; CDR3 protein: ASSLRTGSTDTQY
V gene: TRBV7-2; J gene: TRBJ2-5; CDR3 protein: ASSLADRGGETQY
V gene: TRBV4-2; J gene: TRBJ2-3; CDR3 protein: ASSQGTAGGDTQY
V gene: TRBV5-1; J gene: TRBJ2-3; CDR3 protein: ASSARGDTQY
V gene: TRBV9; J gene: TRBJ2-7; CDR3 protein: ASSVGQGINEQY
V gene: TRBV7-2; J gene: TRBJ2-3; CDR3 protein: ASSLALLAGSTDTQY
V gene: TRBV6-1; J gene: TRBJ2-7; CDR3 protein: ASFRQGAYEQY
V gene: TRBV4-3; J gene: TRBJ1-1; CDR3 protein: ASSAQSGDPEAF
V gene: TRBV6-5; J gene: TRBJ1-5; CDR3 protein: ASKSPGYDNQPQH
V gene: TRBV11-2; J gene: TRBJ1-6; CDR3 protein: ASSSLSNSPLH
V gene: TRBV4-3; J gene: TRBJ1-1; CDR3 protein: ASSQDRRGAEAF
V gene: TRBV6-5; J gene: TRBJ2-1; CDR3 protein: ASTSIENREQF
V gene: TRBV6-5; J gene: TRBJ2-7; CDR3 protein: ASSPGLAASYEQY
V gene: TRBV30; J gene: TRBJ1-2; CDR3 protein: AWSVEHRLRGYT
V gene: TRBV6-5; J gene: TRBJ2-1; CDR3 protein: ASSRGFSYNEQF
V gene: TRBV28; J gene: TRBJ1-3; CDR3 protein: ASSFVGTLGNTIY
V gene: TRBV7-8; J gene: TRBJ1-2; CDR3 protein: ASSLVGQGAGGYT
V gene: TRBV4-3; J gene: TRBJ1-5; CDR3 protein: ASSQETNSQPQH
V gene: TRBV5-4; J gene: TRBJ1-1; CDR3 protein: ASRRDRGNAEAF
V gene: TRBV28; J gene: TRBJ2-2; CDR3 protein: ASRLSGNTGELF
V gene: TRBV11-2; J gene: TRBJ1-5; CDR3 protein: ASSTGWDQPQH
V gene: TRBV15; J gene: TRBJ2-1; CDR3 protein: ATTPGTGRNEQF
V gene: TRBV18; J gene: TRBJ2-7; CDR3 protein: ASSPLGGTGEHEQY
V gene: TRBV7-3; J gene: TRBJ2-2; CDR3 protein: ASSPTGTSGNTGELF
V gene: TRBV5-6; J gene: TRBJ2-3; CDR3 protein: ASSLRLELISTDTQY
V gene: TRBV5-6; J gene: TRBJ1-6; CDR3 protein: ASTPPRPLH
V gene: TRBV10-3; J gene: TRBJ2-7; CDR3 protein: AITRGQPYEQY
V gene: TRBV7-9; J gene: TRBJ2-3; CDR3 protein: ASSRYGGTRTDTQY
V gene: TRBV28; J gene: TRBJ2-5; CDR3 protein: ASSKQDQETQY
V gene: TRBV5-1; J gene: TRBJ1-2; CDR3 protein: ASSPGDTLYGYT
V gene: TRBV29-1; J gene: TRBJ2-7; CDR3 protein: SVAWGARSYEQY
V gene: TRBV7-2; J gene: TRBJ2-5; CDR3 protein: ASSSRQGSQETQY